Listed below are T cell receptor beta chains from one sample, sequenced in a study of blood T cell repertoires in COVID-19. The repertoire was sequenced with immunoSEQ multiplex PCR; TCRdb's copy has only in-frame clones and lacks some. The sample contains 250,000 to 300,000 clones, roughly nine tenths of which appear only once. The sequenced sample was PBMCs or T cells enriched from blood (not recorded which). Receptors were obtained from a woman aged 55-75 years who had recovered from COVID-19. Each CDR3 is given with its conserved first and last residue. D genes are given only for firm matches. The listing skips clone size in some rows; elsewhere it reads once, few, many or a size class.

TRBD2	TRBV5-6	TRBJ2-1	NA	TGTGCCAGCAGCCTGAGGAGCGGGAGTATGTACAATGAGCAGTTCTTC	CASSLRSGSMYNEQFF
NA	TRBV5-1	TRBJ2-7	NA	TGCGCCAGCAGCCACGGGGTTCACTACGAGCAGTACTTC	CASSHGVHYEQYF
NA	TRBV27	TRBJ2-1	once	TGTGCCAGCAGTTCCGACTTCAATGAGCAGTTCTTC	CASSSDFNEQFF
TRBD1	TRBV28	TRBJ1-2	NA	TGTGCCAGCAGTGGACAGGGGTTGGATGGCTACACCTTC	CASSGQGLDGYTF
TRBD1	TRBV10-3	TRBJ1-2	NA	TGTGCCGCCAAAACCGGAGACAGGGCTGGCTACACCTTC	CAAKTGDRAGYTF
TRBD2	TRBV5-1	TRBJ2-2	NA	TGCGCCAGCAGCTTGGAAGCATATACTAGCGGGAGGGAGGAGCTGTTTTTT	CASSLEAYTSGREELFF
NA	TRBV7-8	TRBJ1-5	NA	TGTGCCAGCAGCTTCCTTGGTTTCAGCGGCTATAGCAATCAGCCCCAGCATTTT	CASSFLGFSGYSNQPQHF
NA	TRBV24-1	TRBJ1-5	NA	TGTGCCACCAGTGATTCTGGAGGAGGGCAGGGAGGGCAGCCCCAGCATTTT	CATSDSGGGQGGQPQHF
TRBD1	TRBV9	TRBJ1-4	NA	TGTGCCAGCAGTCGACTAGGGACAGGGGAGGAAAAACTGTTTTTT	CASSRLGTGEEKLFF
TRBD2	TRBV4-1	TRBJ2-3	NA	TGCGCCAGCAGCCCAGCGGGAGGACGGGGGGGCGTGGATACGCAGTATTTT	CASSPAGGRGGVDTQYF
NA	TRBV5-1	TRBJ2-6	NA	TGCGCCAGCAGCTCGGTGGCGGGGACCGGGGCCAACGTCCTGACTTTC	CASSSVAGTGANVLTF
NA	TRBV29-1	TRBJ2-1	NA	TGCAGCGTTGAAGGACTTAATGAGCAGTTCTTC	CSVEGLNEQFF
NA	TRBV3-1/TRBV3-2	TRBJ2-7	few	TGTGCCAGCAGCCCGTCCGGGACTCTCCATTACGAGCAGTACTTC	CASSPSGTLHYEQYF
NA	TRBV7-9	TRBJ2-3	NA	TGTGCCAGCAGCCCAACGCGGGGCGGATGGACAGATACGCAGTATTTT	CASSPTRGGWTDTQYF
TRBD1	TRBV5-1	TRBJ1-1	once	TGCGCCAGCAGCGACCAGGGGGCTAGGAACACTGAAGCTTTCTTT	CASSDQGARNTEAFF
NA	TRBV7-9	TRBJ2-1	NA	TGTGCCAGCAGCTCAGGGGCTGAGCAGTTCTTC	CASSSGAEQFF
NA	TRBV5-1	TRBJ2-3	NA	TGCGCCAGCAGCCGCCTCTTTGGGGCGAGTAGGACGCAGTATTTT	CASSRLFGASRTQYF
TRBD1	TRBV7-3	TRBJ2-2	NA	TGTGCCAGCAGCTTAAAGGGACAGGGAGGGATTTTGGCCGGGGAGCTGTTTTTT	CASSLKGQGGILAGELFF
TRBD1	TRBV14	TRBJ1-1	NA	TGTGCCAGCAGCCAGTCCTCCGGGACAGGGATTATGAACACTGAAGCTTTCTTT	CASSQSSGTGIMNTEAFF
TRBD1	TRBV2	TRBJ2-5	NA	TGTGCCAGCAGGGTACAGGGGCTCCAAGAGACCCAGTACTTC	CASRVQGLQETQYF
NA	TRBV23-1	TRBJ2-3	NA	TGCGCCAGCCCCCGAAGCGGGTCTAGCACAGATACGCAGTATTTT	CASPRSGSSTDTQYF
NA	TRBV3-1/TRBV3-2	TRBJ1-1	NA	TGTGCCAGCAGCCACGGGACACTGAACACTGAAGCTTTCTTT	CASSHGTLNTEAFF
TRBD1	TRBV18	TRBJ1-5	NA	TGTGCCAGCTCACCAAACCGGGACAGGGGCAGTCAGCCCCAGCATTTT	CASSPNRDRGSQPQHF
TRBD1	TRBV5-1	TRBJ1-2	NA	TGCGCCAGCATCAAAGACTATTCGACAGGGGCCTATGGCTACACCTTC	CASIKDYSTGAYGYTF
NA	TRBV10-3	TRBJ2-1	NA	TGTGCCATCAGTGGGACAGGAGGGGCGCTCTCCTACAATGAGCAGTTCTTC	CAISGTGGALSYNEQFF
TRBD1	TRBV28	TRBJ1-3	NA	TGTGCCAGCGGGACAGGGGGCCTAGAGGCGGGAAACACCATATATTTT	CASGTGGLEAGNTIYF
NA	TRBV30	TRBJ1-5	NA	TGTGCCTGGAGTACAGGGACGGCTGTTGGCCAGCCCCAGCATTTT	CAWSTGTAVGQPQHF
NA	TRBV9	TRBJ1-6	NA	TGTGCCAGCAGCCCCAGGGTTGATAATTCACCCCTCCACTTT	CASSPRVDNSPLHF
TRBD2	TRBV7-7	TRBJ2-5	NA	TGTGCTAGCAGCCTTGGGACTAGCGGTAAAGAGACCCAGTACTTC	CASSLGTSGKETQYF
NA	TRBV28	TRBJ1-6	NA	TGTGCCAGCAGCATACAGGGTAACACTAATTCACCCCTCCACTTT	CASSIQGNTNSPLHF
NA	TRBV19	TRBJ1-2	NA	TGTGCCAGTAGTCTCTACTATGGCTACACCTTC	CASSLYYGYTF